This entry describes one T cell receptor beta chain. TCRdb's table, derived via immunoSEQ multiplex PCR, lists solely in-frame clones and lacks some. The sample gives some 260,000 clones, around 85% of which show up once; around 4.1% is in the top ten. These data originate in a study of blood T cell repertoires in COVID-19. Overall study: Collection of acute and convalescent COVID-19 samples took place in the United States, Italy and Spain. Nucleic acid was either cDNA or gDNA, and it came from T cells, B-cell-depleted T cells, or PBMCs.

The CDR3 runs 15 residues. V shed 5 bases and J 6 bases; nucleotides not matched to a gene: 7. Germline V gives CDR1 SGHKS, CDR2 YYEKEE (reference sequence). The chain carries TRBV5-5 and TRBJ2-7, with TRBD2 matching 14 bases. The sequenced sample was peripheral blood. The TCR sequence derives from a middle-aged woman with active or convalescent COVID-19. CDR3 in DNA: TGTGCCAGCAGAGCGGGACTAGCGGGGGAATCCGAGCAGTACGTC. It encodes CASRAGLAGESEQYV.